A selection of T cell receptor beta chains follows, all from one sample in a study of shared clonotypes between healthy human individuals. The protocol was immunoSEQ multiplex PCR, while the TCRdb copy is restricted to in-frame clones and leaves out a portion. The table includes 800,000 to 1,200,000 clones, 78% detected once. Sequencing was done on a sample of memory CD4+ T cells from PBMCs. These receptors were obtained from a man younger than 35 in good health. Some clones in this sample may be carry-over from other donors' samples. Each CDR3 is given with its conserved first and last residue. D genes are given only for firm matches. The listing skips clone size in some rows; elsewhere it reads once, few, many or a size class.

abundance	v_gene	d_gene	j_gene	CDR3nt	CDR3aa
NA	TRBV11-2	NA	TRBJ2-3	TGTGCCAGCAGCTCATCCGTGGGGGGAACAGATACGCAGTATTTT	CASSSSVGGTDTQYF
NA	TRBV7-2	NA	TRBJ2-7	TGTGCCAGCAGCTTAGACGGAGGGACCTACGAGCAGTACTTC	CASSLDGGTYEQYF
few	TRBV6-5	NA	TRBJ1-5	TGTGCCAGCAGTTACTTAGGACAGAACAATCAGCCCCAGCATTTT	CASSYLGQNNQPQHF
NA	TRBV2	NA	TRBJ1-2	TGTGCCAGCAAACAGAACTATGGCTACACCTTC	CASKQNYGYTF
NA	TRBV7-8	NA	TRBJ2-7	TGTGCCAGCAGCTCGACACACTCCTACGAGCAGTACTTC	CASSSTHSYEQYF
few	TRBV6-1	NA	TRBJ1-5	TGTGCCAGCAGTGAAGTGGTTTGGAGCAATCAGCCCCAGCATTTT	CASSEVVWSNQPQHF
NA	TRBV28	TRBD2	TRBJ2-1	TGTGCCAGCAGTTCTCCGGGACTAGCGGGAGTTTGGTTCTTC	CASSSPGLAGVWFF
NA	TRBV5-4	NA	TRBJ1-2	TGTGCCAGCAGCCTCCGGGACTTTAACTATGGCTACACCTTC	CASSLRDFNYGYTF
NA	TRBV9	NA	TRBJ1-1	TGTGCCAGCAGCGCCCCCACCCCGGGGACTGAAGCTTTCTTT	CASSAPTPGTEAFF
NA	TRBV5-1	NA	TRBJ2-2	TGCGCCAGCAGCTTGGTGCCCGGGCAAAACACCGGGGAGCTGTTTTTT	CASSLVPGQNTGELFF
NA	TRBV29-1	NA	TRBJ1-2	TGCAGCGTTGAGCGGGACCCAATGCGATCTGGCTACACCTTC	CSVERDPMRSGYTF
NA	TRBV5-1	NA	TRBJ2-2	TGCGCCAGCAGCTTGGCTCCAGGGGTAAAGACCGGGGAGCTGTTTTTT	CASSLAPGVKTGELFF
NA	TRBV5-1	NA	TRBJ2-2	TGCGCCAGCAGCTTGGAAAATTTTGCCGGGGAGCTGTTTTTT	CASSLENFAGELFF
NA	TRBV9	NA	TRBJ2-1	TGTGCCAGCAGCGTAGGTTCAGGGGACCTCTACAATGAGCAGTTCTTC	CASSVGSGDLYNEQFF
NA	TRBV11-2	NA	TRBJ2-1	TGTGCCAGCAGCTTAGGGGTCGGCTACAATGAGCAGTTCTTC	CASSLGVGYNEQFF
NA	TRBV5-8	NA	TRBJ2-3	TGTGCCAGCAGCTTGCAGGGCCTAACTAGCACAGATACGCAGTATTTT	CASSLQGLTSTDTQYF
NA	TRBV28	TRBD1	TRBJ1-1	TGTGCCAGCAGTTTCCGTCCGGGACAGGGGAACACTGAAGCTTTCTTT	CASSFRPGQGNTEAFF
once	TRBV6-5	NA	TRBJ2-7	TGTGCCAGCAGTGAAGACAGTTTCGAGCAGTACTTC	CASSEDSFEQYF
NA	TRBV7-2	TRBD1	TRBJ1-2	TGTGCCAGCATCGAGACAGGGGGCTCCTATGGCTACACCTTC	CASIETGGSYGYTF
NA	TRBV28	NA	TRBJ1-5	TGTGCCAGCAGCCTCCAGGGACGGCGGACGAATCAGCCCCAGCATTTT	CASSLQGRRTNQPQHF
many	TRBV11-3	NA	TRBJ2-3	TGTGCCAGCAGCTCTCACAGGGCAGATACGCAGTATTTT	CASSSHRADTQYF
NA	TRBV7-8	NA	TRBJ1-2	TGTGCCAGCAGCCCCTTTAACTATGGCTACACCTTC	CASSPFNYGYTF
NA	TRBV5-6	TRBD2	TRBJ2-2	TGTGCCAGCGGACGGGAGGACGGGGAGCTGTTTTTT	CASGREDGELFF
NA	TRBV9	NA	TRBJ2-1	TGTGCCAGCAGCGTAGCGGGACATGGGCGGGTGGTTAGCAATGAGCAGTTCTTC	CASSVAGHGRVVSNEQFF
few	TRBV18	TRBD1	TRBJ1-1	TGTGCCAGCTCACTTACGGACAGGGATGTTGAAGCTTTCTTT	CASSLTDRDVEAFF
NA	TRBV19	NA	TRBJ1-3	TGTGCCAGTAGTATACGGACCGTTTCTGGAAACACCATATATTTT	CASSIRTVSGNTIYF
NA	TRBV27	NA	TRBJ2-4	TGTGCCAGCAGCAAGACGGACGCCCCCTTAGCCAAAAACATTCAGTACTTC	CASSKTDAPLAKNIQYF
NA	TRBV15	TRBD1	TRBJ1-5	TGTGCCACCAGCAGAGTAGAAGGACAGGGGATCAATCAGCCCCAGCATTTT	CATSRVEGQGINQPQHF
NA	TRBV2	TRBD2	TRBJ2-5	TGTGCCAGCAGTGGGGGACTAGCCAACTCCTTAGAGACCCAGTACTTC	CASSGGLANSLETQYF
NA	TRBV28	TRBD2	TRBJ2-6	TGTGCCACCAGCGGTGCTTCGGGAGGGAGAGGGGCCAACGTCCTGACTTTC	CATSGASGGRGANVLTF
few	TRBV2	NA	TRBJ1-1	TGTGCCAGCAGTAGCGGGCCTCTGAACACTGAAGCTTTCTTT	CASSSGPLNTEAFF
NA	TRBV11-2	TRBD1	TRBJ2-2	TGTGCCAGCAGCTTTACTAACACAGGGGTCGGGGAGCTGTTTTTT	CASSFTNTGVGELFF
NA	TRBV28	NA	TRBJ1-2	TGTGCCAGCAGCTGGGGCTATGGCTACACCTTC	CASSWGYGYTF
once	TRBV6-1	NA	TRBJ2-1	TGTGCCAGCAGTCTCTCCGGGGGCTATTACAATGAGCAGTTCTTC	CASSLSGGYYNEQFF
once	TRBV25-1	NA	TRBJ2-1	TGTGCCAGCAGTGAACAAGGGGCGGGAAAGAATGAGCAGTTCTTC	CASSEQGAGKNEQFF
few	TRBV11-2	NA	TRBJ1-2	TGTGCCAGCAGCTCAGCTGTAAACTATGGCTACACCTTC	CASSSAVNYGYTF
NA	TRBV7-3	NA	TRBJ1-2	TGTGCCAGCAGCTTAGGAAAGGGGAATGGCTACACCTTC	CASSLGKGNGYTF
once	TRBV28	NA	TRBJ2-1	TGTGCCAGCAGTTCTATAAGGACCTTTATGGATGAGCAGTTCTTC	CASSSIRTFMDEQFF
few	TRBV15	NA	TRBJ2-5	TGTGCCACCAGCACAGGGGAGACCCAGTACTTC	CATSTGETQYF
NA	TRBV30	NA	TRBJ1-2	TGTGCCTGGAGTGTACCCCAGGGAAGGTCTGGCTACACCTTC	CAWSVPQGRSGYTF
NA	TRBV18	NA	TRBJ2-7	TGTGCCAGCTCGGCCGGTTACGAGCAGTACTTC	CASSAGYEQYF
NA	TRBV14	TRBD2	TRBJ2-7	TGTGCCAGCAGCCGGGGGACTAGCGGCTCCTACGAGCAGTACTTC	CASSRGTSGSYEQYF
NA	TRBV21-1	NA	TRBJ2-7	TGTGCCAGCAGCAAAGAGGGGGCGGTTAACGGGAGCTCCTACGAGCAGTACTTC	CASSKEGAVNGSSYEQYF
once	TRBV14	TRBD1	TRBJ2-5	TGTGCCAGCAGCCTGTGGACAGGGGGCCAAGAGACCCAGTACTTC	CASSLWTGGQETQYF
NA	TRBV10-2	TRBD2	TRBJ2-1	TGCGCCAGCAGTAAAGAGCGGGAGGGCTTACAGTTCTTC	CASSKEREGLQFF
few	TRBV10-3	NA	TRBJ1-2	TGTGCCATCAGTGGAACGGGAGGCTACACCTTC	CAISGTGGYTF
NA	TRBV7-9	NA	TRBJ1-2	TGTGCCAGCAGCTTAGGTGTGCGTGGCTACACCTTC	CASSLGVRGYTF
NA	TRBV6-6	TRBD1	TRBJ1-6	TGTGCCAGCAGTTACTCGACAGGGGATAATTCACCCCTCCACTTT	CASSYSTGDNSPLHF
NA	TRBV5-6	NA	TRBJ2-5	TGTGCCAGCAGCCGGAACAGGGTGCAGACCCAGTACTTC	CASSRNRVQTQYF
once	TRBV7-9	TRBD2	TRBJ2-5	TGTGCCAGCAGCTTACAGACTAGCGGGAGGTATGAGACCCAGTACTTC	CASSLQTSGRYETQYF
NA	TRBV6-6	NA	TRBJ2-5	TGTGCCAGCAGTTACGTCGGGCTGGGAGAGACCCAGTACTTC	CASSYVGLGETQYF
NA	TRBV4-3	TRBD1	TRBJ2-7	TGCGCCAGCAGCCCCGGCGGGGGACAGGGGTACTACGAGCAGTACTTC	CASSPGGGQGYYEQYF
NA	TRBV28	NA	TRBJ1-3	TGTGCCAGCAGTTTAATCCAGTCACACTCTGGAAACACCATATATTTT	CASSLIQSHSGNTIYF
NA	TRBV28	TRBD1	TRBJ1-5	TGTGCCAGCAGTTTACGGACAGGGATACTCAATCAGCCCCAGCATTTT	CASSLRTGILNQPQHF